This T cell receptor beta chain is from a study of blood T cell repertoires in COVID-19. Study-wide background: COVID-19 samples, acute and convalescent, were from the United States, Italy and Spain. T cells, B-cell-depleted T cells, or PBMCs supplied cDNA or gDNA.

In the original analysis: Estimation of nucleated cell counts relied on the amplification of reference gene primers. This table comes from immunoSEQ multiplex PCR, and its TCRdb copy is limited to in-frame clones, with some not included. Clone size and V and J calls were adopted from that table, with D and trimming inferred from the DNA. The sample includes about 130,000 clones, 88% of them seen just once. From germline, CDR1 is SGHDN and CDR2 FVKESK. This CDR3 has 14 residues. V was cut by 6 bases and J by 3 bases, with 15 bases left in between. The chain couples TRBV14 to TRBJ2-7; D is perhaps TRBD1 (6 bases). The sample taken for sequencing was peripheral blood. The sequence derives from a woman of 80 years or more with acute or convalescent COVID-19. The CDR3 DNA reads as TGTGCCAGCAGTAGAACAGGGAATTACTACGAGCAGTACTTC. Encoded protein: CASSRTGNYYEQYF.